This TCR beta chain was sequenced in a study of blood T cell repertoires in COVID-19. Donors in Cohort 3 counted as recovered after two negative PCRs, clearance, or symptom resolution. The V gene's germline CDR1 is MNHEY and CDR2 SVGEGT. CDR3 size: 17 residues. Unmatched junction bases numbered 12, after V lost 3 bases and J lost 5 bases. In the study's own analysis: Scientists estimated how many nucleated cells there were by amplifying reference gene primers. Profiled with immunoSEQ multiplex PCR; TCRdb holds only in-frame clones, not every one. V and J calls and clone size come straight from that table; D and trimming were deduced from the DNA. The table has a few hundred thousand clones, 70% to 90% seen once.

The source of this sequence is a woman aged 55-70 years who had recovered from COVID-19. This chain links TRBV6-2 or TRBV6-3 with TRBJ2-1; TRBD2 aligns across 8 bases. Sequences were obtained from PBMCs or T cells enriched from blood (not recorded which). The CDR3 DNA follows: TGTGCCAGCAGTTATAATTGGTGGGCAGCGGGGGACAATGAGCAGTTCTTC. Translating gives CASSYNWWAAGDNEQFF.